One and the same sample provided the 32 T cell receptor beta chains below, sequenced in a study of cytomegalovirus exposure and HLA in healthy donors. The study ran its PCR with 60 Vbeta and 13 Jbeta primers. Repertoires were generated with immunoSEQ multiplex PCR, while TCRdb's copy carries only in-frame clones and drops some. The data hold about 140,000 clones, with about 82% observed a single time. Sequencing was done on a sample of PBMCs. These receptors all stem from a man aged 25 to 40 in good health.

The gene calls are TRBV29-1 and TRBJ2-1; D perhaps matches TRBD1 (5 bases). Looked up from germline, CDR1 is SQVTM and CDR2 is ANQGSEA. The CDR3 sequence is 12 residues long. Trimming removed 7 bases from V and 8 bases from J, with 15 bases in between. CDR3 sequence reads: CSATQVGDEQFF. The CDR3, as DNA: TGCAGCGCCACACAGGTAGGGGATGAGCAGTTCTTC.

DNA of the CDR3: TGTGCCAGCAGTTACTCGCGCAGGGAATCTACCGGGGAGCTGTTTTTT. This translates into CASSYSRRESTGELFF. The chain recombines TRBV6-6 with TRBJ2-2; a weak D match, TRBD1 (5 bases). V was shortened by 0 bases and J by 5 bases, with 13 bases between the two germline ends. Germline CDR1 and CDR2: MNHNY and SVGAGI (reference sequence). The CDR3 totals 16 residues.

The CDR3 protein is CASSTLAGGRDEQFF. In nucleotides, the CDR3 is TGTGCCAGTAGTACTTTAGCGGGAGGGCGGGATGAGCAGTTCTTC. This chain links TRBV19 with TRBJ2-1, with 11 bases identical to TRBD2. The junction had 7 bases not matched to a gene; V was cut back by 4 bases and J by 8 bases. The CDR3 totals 15 residues. CDR1 LNHDA and CDR2 SQIVND come from the germline V gene (reference sequence).

The CDR3 nucleotides read TGTGCCAGTAGCCACGGACAGGGGCAGCCCCAGCATTTT. Its protein product is CASSHGQGQPQHF. The chain carries TRBV19 and TRBJ1-5; TRBD1 aligns across 9 bases. J was trimmed by 7 bases and V by 6 bases; bases with no gene match: 4. The CDR3 is 13 residues long. Germline CDR1 is LNHDA and CDR2 is SQIVND (reference sequence).

The CDR3 is CASSLPDTSVGEQYF. CDR3 sequence (DNA): TGCGCCAGCAGCTTACCGGATACGTCCGTGGGCGAGCAGTACTTC. This chain links TRBV5-1 with TRBJ2-5; D uncertain. The DNA end lines up better with TRBJ2-7; the J call may be wrong. The CDR3 runs to 15 residues. CDR1 is SGHRS, CDR2 YFSETQ, per germline.

This clone was seen only a few times. J is TRBJ2-5 and V is TRBV29-1; a possible D gene is TRBD1 (6 bases). This CDR3 has 16 amino acids. With 4 bases removed from V and 4 bases from J, the gap between germline ends came to 22 bases. Germline V CDR1 and CDR2: SQVTM, ANQGSEA. CDR3 residues: CSVVFSDGQIIETQYF. CDR3 DNA: TGCAGCGTTGTATTTAGTGATGGACAGATCATAGAGACCCAGTACTTC.

This clone was seen once. This chain joins TRBV5-1 and TRBJ1-1; TRBD1 is a possible D gene (5 bases). CDR1 SGHRS and CDR2 YFSETQ come from the germline V gene. V was pared by 4 bases and J by 4 bases, with 8 bases between. This CDR3 is 12 amino acids long. In nucleotides, the CDR3 is TGCGCCAGCAGCCCTCAGGGCACTGAAGCTTTCTTT. It specifies CASSPQGTEAFF.

Notes on this clone: This CDR3 is also generated by other DNA sequences in the sample. J is TRBJ2-3 and V is TRBV30; a possible D gene is TRBD1 (6 bases). CDR3 size: 15 residues. Looked up from germline, CDR1 is GTSNPN and CDR2 is SVGIG (reference sequence). Trimming took off 0 bases at V and 1 base at J, with 11 bases between the two ends. In nucleotides, the CDR3 is TGTGCCTGGAGTGTACAAGGGGGTGGCACAGATACGCAGTATTTT. This sequence encodes CAWSVQGGGTDTQYF.

This clone was found once. The chain is built from TRBV6-5 and TRBJ1-4; D is unclear. The CDR3 has 14 amino acids. The V gene lost 2 bases and the J gene lost 3 bases, with 7 bases spanning the gap. In germline, CDR1 is MNHEY, CDR2 SVGAGI. This CDR3 is CASSYAAPNEKLFF. CDR3 in DNA: TGTGCCAGCAGTTACGCGGCCCCTAATGAAAAACTGTTTTTT.

The chain is built from TRBV7-3 and TRBJ2-3; 14 bases fit TRBD2. CDR1 and CDR2 (germline): SGHTA, FQGTGA. After removal of 3 bases from V and 5 bases from J, the junction contained 10 bases not matched to a gene. CDR3 length equals 18 residues. The CDR3 DNA reads TGTGCCAGCAGCTTGACTAGCGGGAGGGCTCAAGCTGGAGATACGCAGTATTTT. Translating it yields CASSLTSGRAQAGDTQYF.

V gene TRBV6-4 combines with J gene TRBJ2-2; 8 positions agree with TRBD2. The CDR3 runs to 18 residues. Germline lookup yields CDR1 MRHNA and CDR2 SNTAGT. Losses at the gene ends were 5 bases for V and 4 bases for J; bases not matched to a gene: 15. The chain's CDR3 is CASSPAGGGMAFTGELFF. Written as DNA, the CDR3 is TGTGCCAGCAGTCCGGCGGGGGGCGGGATGGCGTTCACCGGGGAGCTGTTTTTT.

This clone was seen once. This chain joins TRBV30 and TRBJ1-5; no clear D. This CDR3 contains 16 residues. CDR1 GTSNPN and CDR2 SVGIG come from the germline V gene (reference sequence). V lost 1 base and J lost 7, with 20 bases in between. CDR3 DNA: TGTGCCTGGAGTGCCCTTAGCTGGCAATCGACCCAGCCCCAGCATTTT. This translates into CAWSALSWQSTQPQHF.

The V and J genes are TRBV12-5 and TRBJ1-1, with D possibly being TRBD1 (6 bases). The CDR3 length is 17 residues. Germline V gene lookup returns CDR1 LGHNT and CDR2 FRNRAP. The V end lost 4 bases, the J end lost 3 bases, and 21 bases lay between the germline ends. CDR3 DNA: TGTGCTAGTGGTTCGGCCCCCGGGACAACTACTTACACTGAAGCTTTCTTT. The encoded protein is CASGSAPGTTTYTEAFF.

J is TRBJ2-3 and V is TRBV9, with 10 nucleotides matching TRBD2. CDR3 length: 17 residues. After removal of 7 bases from V and 5 bases from J, the junction contained 16 bases not matched to a gene. Germline CDR1 SGDLS, CDR2 YYNGEE. This CDR3 is CASGGASGSLGGDTQYF. CDR3 nucleotide sequence: TGTGCCAGCGGAGGGGCTAGCGGGAGTTTGGGCGGAGATACGCAGTATTTT. Variable domain in full (rest from reference TRBV9 and TRBJ2-3): DSGVTQTPKHLITATGQRVTLRCSPRSGDLSVYWYQQSLDQGLQFLIQYYNGEERAKGNILERFSAQQFPDLHSELNLSSLELGDSALYFCASGGASGSLGGDTQYFGPGTRLTVL.

A note on this clone: At one end, the junction sequence differs from germline, possibly due to a read error. The V gene is TRBV7-9, the J gene TRBJ2-7; 11 bases are a match to TRBD1. Germline CDR1 and CDR2: SEHNR and FQNEAQ (reference sequence). CDR3 length: 13 residues. The CDR3 spells CASSFPGQGVGNF. CDR3 nucleotide sequence: TGTGCCAGCAGCTTCCCGGGACAGGGGGTCGGTAACTTC.

The chain has TRBV7-8 and TRBJ2-5, with a possible D match to TRBD2 (6 bases). The ends were cut back, 3 bases at V and 5 bases at J, with 7 bases in the middle. Germline-derived CDR1 and CDR2 are SGHVS and FQNEAQ. The CDR3 is made up of 12 amino acids. The CDR3: CASSFGGETQYF. CDR3 DNA: TGTGCCAGCAGCTTCGGAGGGGAGACCCAGTACTTC.

The genes are TRBV28 and TRBJ2-1; TRBD2 agrees at 7 bases. This CDR3 is 16 amino acids long. V trimming: 5 bases; J trimming: 7 bases; junction bases outside the gene matches: 14. The germline CDR1 and CDR2 sequences are MDHEN and SYDVKM. The CDR3 region is CASSTTGGRVGNEQFF. CDR3 bases: TGTGCCAGCAGTACTACTGGCGGGAGAGTAGGTAATGAGCAGTTCTTC.

CDR3 sequence reads: CASSLRGEQFF. The CDR3 nucleotides read TGTGCCAGCAGCTTAAGAGGGGAGCAGTTCTTC. The chain recombines TRBV11-2 with TRBJ2-1; D is perhaps TRBD2 (5 bases). The ends were cut back, 2 bases at V and 10 bases at J, with 6 bases in the middle. CDR1 SGHAT and CDR2 FQNNGV come from the germline V gene. The CDR3 is 11 residues long.

The chain couples TRBV5-6 to TRBJ2-2, with 12 nucleotides matching TRBD2. Germline CDR1 SGHDT, CDR2 YYEEEE. Losses at the gene ends were 5 bases for V and 4 bases for J; bases not matched to a gene: 3. The CDR3 consists of 15 residues. The chain's CDR3 is CASRLAGGPTGELFF. As DNA, the CDR3 is TGTGCCAGCAGACTAGCGGGAGGACCCACCGGGGAGCTGTTTTTT.

The chain is built from TRBV6-1 and TRBJ2-3; TRBD2 aligns across 10 bases. Germline CDR1 is MNHNS and CDR2 is SASEGT. The CDR3 extends over 16 amino acids. The ends lost 2 bases at V and 4 bases at J; junction bases unmatched: 6. DNA of the CDR3: TGTGCCAGCAGTGAATGGGGTAGCGGGAGGTCAGATACGCAGTATTTT. Translation: CASSEWGSGRSDTQYF.

In this sample, this clone turned up once. The chain has TRBV4-1 and TRBJ1-2, with no clear D. This CDR3 spans 15 amino acids. The ends were cut back, 1 base at V and 0 bases at J, with 9 bases in the middle. CDR1 is MGHRA and CDR2 is YSYEKL in the germline V gene. This CDR3 reads CASSQVGSPNYGYTF. The DNA of the CDR3 is TGCGCCAGCAGCCAAGTGGGCAGTCCTAACTATGGCTACACCTTC.

The chain employs TRBV5-1 and TRBJ2-7, with D perhaps matching TRBD2 (7 bases). The length of the CDR3 is 15 residues. Germline V gene lookup returns CDR1 SGHRS and CDR2 YFSETQ. Deletions cut 6 bases from V and 2 bases from J, with 18 bases between. CDR3 in DNA: TGCGCCAGCAAGGGGGGGCAGGGCCCTCCCTACGAGCAGTACTTC. This codes for CASKGGQGPPYEQYF. The variable domain in full, completed from reference TRBV5-1 and TRBJ2-7, reads KAGVTQTPRYLIKTRGQQVTLSCSPISGHRSVSWYQQTPGQGLQFLFEYFSETQRNKGNFPGRFSGRQFSNSRSEMNVSTLELGDSALYLCASKGGQGPPYEQYFGPGTRLTVT.

This clone is a singleton in its sample. The V gene is TRBV13, the J gene TRBJ1-4; 8 positions match TRBD1. The CDR3 contains 18 residues. Germline CDR1 is PRHDT and CDR2 is FYEKMQ (reference sequence). V lost 7 bases and J lost 2; bases outside the gene matches: 15. The CDR3 DNA reads TGTGCCAGCAAACCACGCCCCCCGGACAGGGCTACTAATGAAAAACTGTTTTTT. This gives the protein CASKPRPPDRATNEKLFF.

A note on this clone: The identical CDR3 is also encoded by other nucleotide sequences in the sample. The V gene is TRBV10-3, the J gene TRBJ2-5; 8 bases agree with TRBD2. The V and J ends lost 4 bases and 5 bases, in that order; junction bases with no gene match: 15. The CDR3 loop spans 17 amino acids. Germline lookup yields CDR1 ENHRY and CDR2 SYGVKD. CDR3 DNA sequence: TGTGCCATCAGTGCGGGTCGGGCTAGCGGGTTCCCCGAGACCCAGTACTTC. Its protein product is CAISAGRASGFPETQYF.

CDR3 coding DNA: TGTGCCACCAGCAGACCACAGGGCGGGGGGAACACTGAAGCTTTCTTT. It is translated as CATSRPQGGGNTEAFF. J is TRBJ1-1 and V is TRBV15, with D possibly TRBD1 on 6 matching bases. Germline V gene sequence: CDR1 LNHNV, CDR2 YYDKDF (reference sequence). The CDR3 runs 16 residues. Trimming stripped 2 bases from V and 1 base from J, with 14 bases between. The full variable domain, in which reference TRBV15 and TRBJ1-1 provide the parts outside the CDR3, is DAMVIQNPRYQVTQFGKPVTLSCSQTLNHNVMYWYQQKSSQAPKLLFHYYDKDFNNEADTPDNFQSRRPNTSFCFLDIRSPGLGDTAMYLCATSRPQGGGNTEAFFGQGTRLTVV.

The J gene is TRBJ2-7, the V gene TRBV5-4; TRBD1 matches 9 bases. The CDR3 is 16 residues long. V was pared by 1 base and J by 6 bases, with 11 bases of the junction left unmatched. Per germline, CDR1 SGHNT and CDR2 YYREEE (reference sequence). The CDR3 DNA sequence: TGTGCCAGCAGCTTGCCTAGGGGACAGGGTGCTTTCGAGCAGTACTTC. Its protein product is CASSLPRGQGAFEQYF. The full variable domain, in which reference TRBV5-4 and TRBJ2-7 provide the parts outside the CDR3, is ETGVTQSPTHLIKTRGQQVTLRCSSQSGHNTVSWYQQALGQGPQFIFQYYREEENGRGNFPPRFSGLQFPNYSSELNVNALELDDSALYLCASSLPRGQGAFEQYFGPGTRLTVT.

The chain uses TRBV28 and TRBJ2-7, with 10 bases matching TRBD1. The germline V gene has CDR1 MDHEN and CDR2 SYDVKM. V dropped 6 bases and J dropped 4; count of bases not matched to a gene: 3. The CDR3 covers 13 residues. CDR3 residues: CASSSGQGYEQYF. CDR3 coding DNA: TGTGCCAGCAGCTCGGGACAGGGGTACGAGCAGTACTTC.

The chain combines TRBV28 with TRBJ1-3; 8 nucleotides line up with TRBD1. The CDR3 is 15 amino acids. Germline V gives CDR1 MDHEN, CDR2 SYDVKM. V dropped 6 bases and J dropped 4; count of bases not matched to a gene: 8. CDR3 nucleotides: TGTGCCAGCAGCTCCCCCGGGACAGGCGGAAACACCATATATTTT. Translated: CASSSPGTGGNTIYF. The full variable domain, rest sourced from reference TRBV28 and TRBJ1-3, is DVKVTQSSRYLVKRTGEKVFLECVQDMDHENMFWYRQDPGLGLRLIYFSYDVKMKEKGDIPEGYSVSREKKERFSLILESASTNQTSMYLCASSSPGTGGNTIYFGEGSWLTVV.

This chain connects TRBV5-5 to TRBJ2-7, with D possibly matching TRBD2 (7 bases). Germline CDR1 reads SGHKS; CDR2 reads YYEKEE (reference sequence). Between the trimmed V and J ends, which lost 7 bases and 7 bases, there was a span of 21 bases. The length of the CDR3 is 14 residues. The CDR3 loop reads CASSQGSGKWEQYF. DNA of the CDR3: TGTGCCAGCTCCCAGGGGAGCGGGAAGTGGGAGCAGTACTTC.

This CDR3 is CASSPGLPSDEQFF. The CDR3 nucleotides are TGCGCCAGCAGCCCGGGACTACCCAGCGATGAGCAGTTCTTC. This rearrangement joins TRBV5-1 to TRBJ2-1; 7 nucleotides align to TRBD2. The germline CDR1 and CDR2 sequences are SGHRS and YFSETQ. V gave up 4 bases and J gave up 8 bases; unmatched junction bases: 9. The CDR3 is 14 residues long. The entire variable domain, with the rest obtained from reference TRBV5-1 and TRBJ2-1, is as follows: KAGVTQTPRYLIKTRGQQVTLSCSPISGHRSVSWYQQTPGQGLQFLFEYFSETQRNKGNFPGRFSGRQFSNSRSEMNVSTLELGDSALYLCASSPGLPSDEQFFGPGTRLTVL.

The rearrangement uses TRBV6-6 and TRBJ2-1; 9 nucleotides match TRBD2. V lost 7 bases and J lost 6; bases outside the gene matches: 10. The V gene's germline CDR1 is MNHNY and CDR2 SVGAGI (reference sequence). The length of the CDR3 is 15 residues. This CDR3 reads CASKGGLAPSNEQFF. Written as DNA, the CDR3 is TGTGCCAGCAAAGGGGGACTAGCCCCCTCCAATGAGCAGTTCTTC.

The CDR3 nucleotides are TGTGCCAGCAGCGGAGCGAGCGGGGACTTCACAGATACGCAGTATTTT. Translation: CASSGASGDFTDTQYF. The chain recombines TRBV9 with TRBJ2-3; 7 bases fit TRBD2. Trimming took 3 bases from V and 2 from J; bases not matched to a gene: 9. Germline values: CDR1 SGDLS, CDR2 YYNGEE. The CDR3 is 16 residues long.